This is a list of T cell receptor beta chains from one sample in a study of CD8 T cells in ankylosing spondylitis. TCRdb reprocessed the 5' RACE reads via MiXCR and lists one record per CDR3 protein. The sample holds 500,000 or so distinct CDR3 sequences, roughly 5% seen once. The specimen was blood, either unsorted or a sorted T cell fraction (not recorded which). All receptors come from a male donor with ankylosing spondylitis. Each CDR3 is given with its conserved first and last residue.

V: TRBV29-1
J: TRBJ1-2
CDR3: CSGGQGIVGGYTF

V: TRBV6-2/TRBV6-3
J: TRBJ2-1
CDR3: CASRTGGNEQFF

V: TRBV28
J: TRBJ1-1
CDR3: CASSGGQGGATEAFF

V: TRBV18
J: TRBJ1-2
CDR3: CAASEGQLNYGYTF

V: TRBV19
J: TRBJ1-1
CDR3: CATSGGSITEAFF

V: TRBV28
J: TRBJ1-2
CDR3: CAVQTHTENYGYTF

V: TRBV29-1
J: TRBJ2-3
CDR3: CSVEVLDTQYF

V: TRBV7-2
J: TRBJ1-1
CDR3: CASSSGQGAMNTEAFF

V: TRBV29-1
J: TRBJ2-5
CDR3: CSAAIKGGETQYF

V: TRBV20-1
J: TRBJ2-7
CDR3: CSAIPRGTPYEQYF

V: TRBV5-6
J: TRBJ1-1
CDR3: CASSPPGEGNTEAFF

V: TRBV20-1
J: TRBJ2-5
CDR3: CSARDIRLAEETQYF

V: TRBV5-1
J: TRBJ1-1
CDR3: CASSLVGPHEGEAFF

V: TRBV20-1
J: TRBJ1-5
CDR3: CSAHRTSNQPQHF

V: TRBV11-2
J: TRBJ2-1
CDR3: CASSTIREPNEQFF

V: TRBV2
J: TRBJ2-1
CDR3: CASSRPLAGGSNEQFF

V: TRBV5-1
J: TRBJ1-5
CDR3: CASSFPGMKGHNQPQHF

V: TRBV9
J: TRBJ1-1
CDR3: CASSVRTWTEAFF

V: TRBV12-3/TRBV12-4
J: TRBJ1-2
CDR3: CASSLGAWVSGYTF

V: TRBV5-1
J: TRBJ1-1
CDR3: CASSLTTGGGTEAFF

V: TRBV12-3/TRBV12-4
J: TRBJ2-3
CDR3: CASSPPPRQGQDTDTQYF

V: TRBV5-1
J: TRBJ2-2
CDR3: CASSAGGPGELFF

V: TRBV5-5
J: TRBJ2-4
CDR3: CAMSPGRRSIQYF

V: TRBV5-1
J: TRBJ2-5
CDR3: CASTLGADQETQYF

V: TRBV6-2/TRBV6-3
J: TRBJ1-3
CDR3: CASRGPRDYSGNTIYF

V: TRBV5-1
J: TRBJ2-3
CDR3: CASSPTVRTDTQYF

V: TRBV5-1
J: TRBJ1-1
CDR3: CASRKDSLNTEAFF

V: TRBV4-2
J: TRBJ2-1
CDR3: CASSPQSSISYNEQFF

V: TRBV15
J: TRBJ1-4
CDR3: CATSSGNRGRSPANEKLFF

V: TRBV18
J: TRBJ1-1
CDR3: CASSLGQGSNTEAFF

V: TRBV6-1
J: TRBJ2-3
CDR3: CASSQGLLRTDTQYF

V: TRBV5-1
J: TRBJ1-1
CDR3: CASSRAMNTEAFF

V: TRBV4-2
J: TRBJ2-3
CDR3: CASSQVRREMDTQYF

V: TRBV9
J: TRBJ2-5
CDR3: CASSVGTSSETQYF

V: TRBV7-2
J: TRBJ2-2
CDR3: CASSRSPLQGTGELFF

V: TRBV28
J: TRBJ2-1
CDR3: CASSLSWGQYYTYRSSYNEQFF

V: TRBV29-1
J: TRBJ2-2
CDR3: CSAFTPGTEGTGELFF

V: TRBV19
J: TRBJ1-1
CDR3: CASSIRGVDGTEAFF

V: TRBV6-5
J: TRBJ1-5
CDR3: CASRYSGAGQPQHF

V: TRBV6-5
J: TRBJ2-6
CDR3: CASSYWSGGANVLTF

V: TRBV15
J: TRBJ1-2
CDR3: CATSRPDRELYGYTF

V: TRBV5-1
J: TRBJ2-1
CDR3: CASSTTSGARLF

V: TRBV6-1
J: TRBJ1-1
CDR3: CASSAGQGQNTEAFF

V: TRBV4-3
J: TRBJ2-5
CDR3: CASSQDNDRGGGWETQYF